What follows are 25 T cell receptor beta chains derived from one specimen sequenced in a study of T-cell memory formation after mild COVID-19. TCRdb processed the 5' RACE reads anew with MiXCR; each CDR3 protein has one entry. The table lists fewer than 250,000 distinct CDR3 sequences, over 9.5% of them singletons, with roughly 3% in the top ten. Sequenced input: PBMCs or a T cell subset sorted from them (not recorded which). These receptors were collected from a man between 18 and 29 years old who had mild COVID-19 (a few samples of this study predate the infection). Cell type and time point are not known.

A few counts support this clonotype. V usage is TRBV5-1 and J usage is TRBJ2-1, with 12 nucleotides matching TRBD2. Germline loops: CDR1 SGHRS, CDR2 YFSETQ. The ends lost 1 base at V and 8 bases at J; junction bases unmatched: 10. This CDR3 region has 17 residues. CDR3 amino acids: CASSLRTSGAQLHEQFF. In DNA, the CDR3 is TGCGCCAGCAGCTTGCGGACTAGCGGGGCTCAACTCCATGAGCAGTTCTTC.

There are many counts of this clonotype. This sequence joins TRBV11-2 and TRBJ1-2; 7 nucleotides agree with TRBD1. The V gene end was trimmed by 5 bases and the J gene end by 1 base; junction bases not matched to a gene: 7. The CDR3 spans 15 residues. Per germline, CDR1 SGHAT and CDR2 FQNNGV. The chain's CDR3 is CASSRLTGINYGYTF. Here the CDR3 DNA reads TGTGCCAGCAGCCGACTGACAGGGATTAACTATGGCTACACCTTC.

This clonotype showed up just a few times. This sequence joins TRBV21-1 and TRBJ1-4. TRBV21-1 constitutes a pseudogene. The CDR3 spans 14 residues. CDR3 sequence: CASSKPATNEKLFF. The CDR3 DNA sequence: TGTGCCAGCAGCAAACCCGCAACTAATGAAAAACTGTTTTTT.

This clonotype has a handful of counts. This chain joins TRBV7-9 and TRBJ2-7; possible D gene TRBD1, 6 bases. The CDR3 runs 15 residues. V dropped 5 bases and J dropped 5 bases, with 19 bases sitting between them. CDR1 and CDR2 from the germline V gene are SEHNR and FQNEAQ (reference sequence). CDR3 nucleotides: TGTGCCAGCAGCCCAGAACAGGGATTCGGCAACGAGCAGTACTTC. It yields the protein CASSPEQGFGNEQYF.

This rearrangement joins TRBV2 to TRBJ2-2; perhaps TRBD1 as D (5 bases). Trimming left V 3 bases short and J 4 bases short, with 15 bases between. The CDR3 loop spans 16 amino acids. From germline, CDR1 is SNHLY and CDR2 FYNNEI. The DNA for the CDR3 is TGTGCCAGCAGTGAGCAGGGAACGGGTCGCACCGGGGAGCTGTTTTTT. It codes for CASSEQGTGRTGELFF. The whole variable domain, remainder taken from reference TRBV2 and TRBJ2-2, is EPEVTQTPSHQVTQMGQEVILRCVPISNHLYFYWYRQILGQKVEFLVSFYNNEISEKSEIFDDQFSVERPDGSNFTLKIRSTKLEDSAMYFCASSEQGTGRTGELFFGEGSRLTVL.

This clonotype was picked up a small number of times. This chain links TRBV5-6 with TRBJ2-1; D remains unclear. The CDR3 has 13 amino acids. Germline assignment: CDR1 SGHDT and CDR2 YYEEEE. Trimming cost V 1 base and J 9 bases, with 11 bases left between them. This CDR3 is CASSLPAWVEQFF. Written as DNA, the CDR3 is TGTGCCAGCAGCTTGCCAGCTTGGGTTGAGCAGTTCTTC.

There are many counts of this clonotype. V usage is TRBV20-1 and J usage is TRBJ2-5; the D gene is possibly TRBD1 (7 bases). Germline CDR1 DFQATT, CDR2 SNEGSKA (reference sequence). The CDR3 totals 13 residues. V lost 3 bases, J lost 4 bases, and 12 bases lay in between. CDR3 nucleotides: TGCAGTGCTAGTTCAGGGGGGACAGAGACCCAGTACTTC. Translation gives CSASSGGTETQYF.

This clonotype occurred many times. As DNA, the CDR3 is TGTGCCAGCAGTTCGGGGACAGGGGGCGTGGAGACCCAGTACTTC. Translation gives CASSSGTGGVETQYF. The chain employs TRBV27 and TRBJ2-5, with 12 positions matching TRBD1. From germline, CDR1 is MNHEY and CDR2 SMNVEV (reference sequence). V was clipped by 4 bases and J by 5 bases; unmatched bases: 5. CDR3 length: 15 residues.

This clonotype occurred a few times. The chain recombines TRBV6-1 with TRBJ1-1; no clear D gene. This CDR3 has 13 amino acids. V lost 3 bases and J lost 0, with 5 bases in between. Germline CDR1 MNHNS, CDR2 SASEGT. DNA of the CDR3: TGTGCCAGCAGTGAGGTGGTGAACACTGAAGCTTTCTTT. Its translation is CASSEVVNTEAFF.

This clonotype was seen a handful of times. The chain employs TRBV5-1 and TRBJ1-4, with 7 bases aligning to TRBD1. The J segment lost 3 bases and the V segment lost 2 bases, leaving 1 base of the junction unmatched. This CDR3 has 14 amino acids. Germline V gene sequence: CDR1 SGHRS, CDR2 YFSETQ. CDR3 in DNA: TGCGCCAGCAGCTTCAGGGGGGCTAATGAAAAACTGTTTTTT. Encoded protein: CASSFRGANEKLFF.

This clonotype was recorded a few times. The V call is TRBV18, the J call TRBJ1-1; 7 bases are a match to TRBD1. CDR1 and CDR2 (germline): KGHSH, LQKENI. V trimming: 3 bases; J trimming: 4 bases; junction bases outside the gene matches: 8. The CDR3 is 15 amino acids. The CDR3 loop is CASSPGQNVPTEAFF. For the CDR3, the DNA is TGTGCCAGCTCACCGGGACAGAATGTCCCCACTGAAGCTTTCTTT.

This clonotype was seen more than once but under ten times. This chain connects TRBV29-1 to TRBJ1-2, with 9 bases identical to TRBD1. Losses at the gene ends were 8 bases for V and 7 bases for J; bases not matched to a gene: 5. Germline assignment: CDR1 SQVTM and CDR2 ANQGSEA. The CDR3 sequence is 11 residues long. DNA for the CDR3: TGCAGCATCGGGACAGGGTTTGGCTACACCTTC. Protein sequence: CSIGTGFGYTF.

This clonotype was counted only a few times. V gene TRBV10-3 combines with J gene TRBJ1-5; D is unclear. The CDR3 is 13 amino acids. CDR1 is ENHRY, CDR2 SYGVKD, per germline. The germline V and J ends were trimmed by 5 bases and 4 bases, with 9 bases remaining between them. The CDR3 bases are TGTGCCATCAGTCCGGGCGAAAATCAGCCCCAGCATTTT. This encodes CAISPGENQPQHF.

Only a few counts were recorded for this clonotype. J is TRBJ1-1 and V is TRBV7-8; 7 bases are a match to TRBD1. Germline V CDR1 and CDR2: SGHVS, FQNEAQ. Trimming cost V 1 base and J 8 bases; bases outside gene matches: 10. CDR3 size: 15 residues. The CDR3 DNA reads as TGTGCCAGCAGCTTAGTGGGACAGCCGGGGGGCGAAGCTTTCTTT. It is translated as CASSLVGQPGGEAFF.

This clonotype was seen ten or more times. The chain employs TRBV28 and TRBJ2-7; 13 positions agree with TRBD2. The CDR3 is 16 amino acids. The V gene's germline CDR1 is MDHEN and CDR2 SYDVKM. V lost 5 bases to trimming and J lost 4 bases; unmatched junction nucleotides: 8. The CDR3 nucleotides read TGTGCCAGCAGTCCGATGGGACTAGCGGGGAGTTACGAGCAGTACGTC. It is translated as CASSPMGLAGSYEQYV.

This clonotype has just a few counts. The chain joins TRBV12-3 or TRBV12-4 to TRBJ2-5; D gene uncertain. The ends were cut back, 0 bases at V and 5 bases at J, with 7 bases in the middle. The CDR3 runs to 13 residues. CDR3 coding DNA: TGTGCCAGCAGTTTAGCGACATTGGAGACCCAGTACTTC. Translating it yields CASSLATLETQYF.

V is TRBV7-8 and J is TRBJ1-1, with 8 bases matching TRBD1. This CDR3 is 14 amino acids long. V dropped 3 bases and J dropped 3; count of bases not matched to a gene: 3. The germline V gene has CDR1 SGHVS and CDR2 FQNEAQ. The CDR3 DNA sequence: TGTGCCAGCAGCTTCCCAGGGGGCTACACTGAAGCTTTCTTT. It codes for CASSFPGGYTEAFF.

The table lists this clonotype with many counts. The J gene is TRBJ1-2, the V gene TRBV5-1; weak D call: TRBD1 (5 bases). Trimming removed 0 bases at V and 3 bases at J, with 6 bases between. Germline values: CDR1 SGHRS, CDR2 YFSETQ. CDR3 size: 13 residues. CDR3 sequence reads: CASSLEGDYGYTF. CDR3 coding DNA: TGCGCCAGCAGCTTGGAAGGGGACTATGGCTACACCTTC.

The genes are TRBV5-1 and TRBJ2-3, with 10 bases matching TRBD2. CDR1 and CDR2 (germline): SGHRS, YFSETQ. The CDR3 has 17 residues. Trimming at V came to 0 bases and at J to 0 bases, leaving 4 bases not matched to a gene. Here the CDR3 reads CASSLVLAGTSTDTQYF. CDR3 sequence (DNA): TGCGCCAGCAGCTTGGTACTAGCGGGGACTAGCACAGATACGCAGTATTTT. Looking up the rest from reference TRBV5-1 and TRBJ2-3 gives the full variable domain: KAGVTQTPRYLIKTRGQQVTLSCSPISGHRSVSWYQQTPGQGLQFLFEYFSETQRNKGNFPGRFSGRQFSNSRSEMNVSTLELGDSALYLCASSLVLAGTSTDTQYFGPGTRLTVL.

This clonotype was detected a few times. This chain links TRBV7-2 with TRBJ1-1; D not certain. Between the trimmed V and J ends, which lost 6 bases and 2 bases, there was a span of 13 bases. Germline V gene sequence: CDR1 SGHTA, CDR2 FQGNSA. CDR3 length: 14 residues. The CDR3 region has the DNA TGTGCCAGCAGTACCCTAGGCGGAAACACTGAAGCTTTCTTT. Its protein product is CASSTLGGNTEAFF.

This clonotype appeared many times. The chain combines TRBV28 with TRBJ2-5; possible D gene TRBD2, 5 bases. The germline CDR1 and CDR2 sequences are MDHEN and SYDVKM. The CDR3 is 15 amino acids. The V gene lost 4 bases and the J gene lost 1 base, with 13 bases spanning the gap. The CDR3 bases are TGTGCCAGCAGTTCGGGGAGCACAGTCCAAGAGACCCAGTACTTC. It translates to CASSSGSTVQETQYF.

This clonotype occurred a few times. This chain uses TRBV12-3 or TRBV12-4 with TRBJ2-1; D is uncertain. The CDR3 runs to 13 residues. V was clipped by 7 bases and J by 1 base, with 8 bases between them. In DNA, the CDR3 is TGTGCCAGCACCCCCGGGTCCTACAATGAGCAGTTCTTC. Residues: CASTPGSYNEQFF.

In its sample, this clonotype was seen many times. The rearrangement links TRBV6-1 to TRBJ2-7; D gene ambiguous. Trimming shortened V by 4 bases and J by 0 bases, and 10 bases separated the two germline ends. The CDR3 contains 14 residues. Germline assignment: CDR1 MNHNS and CDR2 SASEGT. CDR3 sequence (DNA): TGTGCCAGCAGTGCGGTCAGCAGCTCCTACGAGCAGTACTTC. This sequence encodes CASSAVSSSYEQYF.

This sequence joins TRBV25-1 and TRBJ2-2; no firm D call. The length of the CDR3 is 17 residues. From germline, CDR1 is MGHDK and CDR2 SYGVNS. Trimming pared 2 bases from V and 3 bases from J, leaving 16 bases between. CDR3 sequence: CASSEIGLTAHTGELFF. The CDR3, as DNA: TGTGCCAGCAGTGAAATCGGTTTAACAGCTCACACCGGGGAGCTGTTTTTT. The variable domain in full, completed from reference TRBV25-1 and TRBJ2-2, reads EADIYQTPRYLVIGTGKKITLECSQTMGHDKMYWYQQDPGMELHLIHYSYGVNSTEKGDLSSESTVSRIRTEHFPLTLESARPSHTSQYLCASSEIGLTAHTGELFFGEGSRLTVL.

This clonotype came up a few times. The chain employs TRBV12-3 or TRBV12-4 and TRBJ1-2; 8 bases match TRBD1. The trim removed 5 bases at V and 8 bases at J, leaving 7 bases unmatched. This CDR3 contains 13 residues. The CDR3 sequence is CASSARTGSGYTF. The DNA of the CDR3 is TGTGCCAGCAGTGCCCGGACAGGGAGCGGCTACACCTTC.